These 10 T cell receptor beta chains were sequenced from one sample in a study of regulatory and conventional T cells in RAG deficiency. Sequencing used immunoSEQ multiplex PCR; TCRdb keeps in-frame clones, though not all of them. The sample has about 46,000 clones, approximately 90% seen once; the top ten hold 0.45% to 0.6%. Blood CD4+ CD25-low CD127-high conventional T cells supplied the genomic DNA template. This same sample was also taken into another study, of regulatory T cells. That paper notes: Amplification used 52 TRBV primers and 13 TRBJ primers.

Sequenced: CD4+ effector T cells sorted from blood. These receptors were taken from a human donor in good health.

The V call is TRBV6-5, the J call TRBJ2-3, with D hard to call. Germline CDR1 is MNHEY and CDR2 is SVGAGI. V shed 4 bases and J shed 10 bases, with 9 bases lying between them. This CDR3 region has 11 residues. Written as DNA, the CDR3 is TGTGCCAGCAGTTCGGGCCCGTCGCAGTATTTT. Amino acid sequence: CASSSGPSQYF.

This chain uses TRBV27 with TRBJ1-4; TRBD1 matches 9 bases. Germline assignment: CDR1 MNHEY and CDR2 SMNVEV (reference sequence). The CDR3 totals 13 residues. V dropped 6 bases and J dropped 8; count of bases not matched to a gene: 4. The CDR3 loop is CASRGTGREKLFF. As DNA, the CDR3 is TGTGCCAGCAGGGGGACAGGGAGGGAAAAACTGTTTTTT. Looking up the rest from reference TRBV27 and TRBJ1-4 gives the full variable domain: EAQVTQNPRYLITVTGKKLTVTCSQNMNHEYMSWYRQDPGLGLRQIYYSMNVEVTDKGDVPEGYKVSRKEKRNFPLILESPSPNQTSLYFCASRGTGREKLFFGSGTQLSVL.

CDR3 protein: CASSLGQGLLFEAFF. Written as DNA, the CDR3 is TGCGCCAGCAGCTTGGGGCAGGGACTATTATTTGAAGCTTTCTTT. V usage is TRBV5-1 and J usage is TRBJ1-1; the D gene is possibly TRBD1 (5 bases). Trimming cost V 0 bases and J 7 bases, with 16 bases left between them. The CDR3 runs to 15 residues. CDR1 is SGHRS, CDR2 YFSETQ, per germline.

The chain couples TRBV6-6 to TRBJ2-4; D might be TRBD1 (6 bases). CDR3 size: 12 residues. Germline V gene data show CDR1 as MNHNY and CDR2 as SVGAGI (reference sequence). V was pared by 10 bases and J by 4 bases, with 11 bases between. The chain's CDR3 is CATNTGKNIQYF. The CDR3 nucleotides are TGTGCCACCAATACAGGGAAAAACATTCAGTACTTC.

The rearrangement links TRBV7-1 to TRBJ1-6; D perhaps matches TRBD1 (5 bases). TRBV7-1 qualifies as an ORF whose function is uncertain. This CDR3 is built from 13 residues. Trimming stripped 4 bases from V and 13 bases from J, with 14 bases between. The CDR3 DNA sequence: TGTGCCAGCAGCTTGACACAGGTTTCGCCCCTCCACTTT. The encoded protein is CASSLTQVSPLHF.

V usage is TRBV28 and J usage is TRBJ1-2, with unresolved D. Trimming cost V 4 bases and J 1 base, with 7 bases left between them. The CDR3 length is 13 residues. Germline V lookup: CDR1 MDHEN, CDR2 SYDVKM. CDR3 DNA sequence: TGTGCCAGCAGTTCGGGTTATAACTATGGCTACACCTTC. Its translation: CASSSGYNYGYTF.

V and J are TRBV5-6 and TRBJ2-3; D not resolved. Germline values: CDR1 SGHDT, CDR2 YYEEEE. Trimming shortened V by 6 bases and J by 0 bases, and 17 bases separated the two germline ends. The CDR3 is 16 amino acids. CDR3 sequence reads: CASTTAGTTSTDTQYF. For the CDR3, the DNA is TGTGCCAGCACCACTGCCGGTACCACTAGCACAGATACGCAGTATTTT.

This clone has only one observation. This chain uses TRBV11-2 with TRBJ1-2; 9 bases fit TRBD1. V was pared by 5 bases and J by 1 base, with 14 bases of the junction left unmatched. This CDR3 region has 18 residues. CDR1 SGHAT and CDR2 FQNNGV come from the germline V gene. As DNA, the CDR3 is TGTGCCAGCAGCGGGGCGGACAGGGGACTTTCTTATAACTATGGCTACACCTTC. The encoded protein is CASSGADRGLSYNYGYTF.

The sample holds one count of this clone. The chain employs TRBV28 and TRBJ1-2, with D hard to call. The CDR3 consists of 15 residues. The V end lost 4 bases, the J end lost 0 bases, and 12 bases lay between the germline ends. In germline, CDR1 is MDHEN, CDR2 SYDVKM. DNA for the CDR3: TGTGCCAGCAGTTCCCAGCCATCAGCTAACTATGGCTACACCTTC. Translating it yields CASSSQPSANYGYTF.

This chain links TRBV6-5 with TRBJ2-2; tentatively, D is TRBD2 (5 bases). V was pared by 8 bases and J by 5 bases, with 9 bases between. Germline loops: CDR1 MNHEY, CDR2 SVGAGI. The CDR3 has 12 amino acids. CDR3 loop: CASRTGTGELFF. The DNA for the CDR3 is TGTGCCAGCCGAACGGGAACCGGGGAGCTGTTTTTT.